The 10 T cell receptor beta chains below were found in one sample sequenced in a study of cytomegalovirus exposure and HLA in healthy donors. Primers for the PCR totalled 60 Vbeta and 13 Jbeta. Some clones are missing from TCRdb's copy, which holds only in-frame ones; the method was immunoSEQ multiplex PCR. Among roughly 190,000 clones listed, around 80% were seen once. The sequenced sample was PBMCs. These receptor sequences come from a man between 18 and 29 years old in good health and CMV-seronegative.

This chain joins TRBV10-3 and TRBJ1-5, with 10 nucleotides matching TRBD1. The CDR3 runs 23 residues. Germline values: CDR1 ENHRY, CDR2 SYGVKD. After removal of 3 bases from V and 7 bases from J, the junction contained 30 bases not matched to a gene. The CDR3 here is CAISDKFLIFGTGDAGRGQPQHF. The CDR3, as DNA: TGTGCCATCAGTGATAAGTTTTTAATTTTCGGGACAGGGGATGCAGGACGCGGCCAGCCCCAGCATTTT.

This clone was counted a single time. CDR3 coding DNA: TGTGCCAGTACTACAAACAGGGTTACCGGGGAGCTGTTTTTT. Translated, it gives CASTTNRVTGELFF. V and J are TRBV19 and TRBJ2-2, with D perhaps matching TRBD1 (6 bases). The ends were cut back, 7 bases at V and 5 bases at J, with 14 bases in the middle. This CDR3 comprises 14 residues. Germline CDR1 is LNHDA and CDR2 is SQIVND (reference sequence).

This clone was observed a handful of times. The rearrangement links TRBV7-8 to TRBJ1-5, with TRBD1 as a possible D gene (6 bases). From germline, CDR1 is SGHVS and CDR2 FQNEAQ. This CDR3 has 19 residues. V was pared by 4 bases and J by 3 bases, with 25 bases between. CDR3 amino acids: CASSSNLYRDKTYNQPQHF. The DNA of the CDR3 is TGTGCCAGCAGCTCCAACTTATACCGGGACAAAACATACAATCAGCCCCAGCATTTT.

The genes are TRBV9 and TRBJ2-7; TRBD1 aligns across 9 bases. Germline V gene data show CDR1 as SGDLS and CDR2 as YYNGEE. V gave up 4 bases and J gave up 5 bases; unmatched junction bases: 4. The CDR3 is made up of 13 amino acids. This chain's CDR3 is CASSPGTGHEQYF. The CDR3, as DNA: TGTGCCAGCAGCCCTGGGACAGGGCACGAGCAGTACTTC.

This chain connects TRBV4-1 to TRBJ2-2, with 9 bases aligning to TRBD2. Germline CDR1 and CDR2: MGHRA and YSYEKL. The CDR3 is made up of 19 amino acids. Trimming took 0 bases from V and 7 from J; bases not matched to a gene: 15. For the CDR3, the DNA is TGCGCCAGCAGCCAAGATCGGACCCGGCGGGGGGGCGGGAACGGGGAGCTGTTTTTT. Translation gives CASSQDRTRRGGGNGELFF.

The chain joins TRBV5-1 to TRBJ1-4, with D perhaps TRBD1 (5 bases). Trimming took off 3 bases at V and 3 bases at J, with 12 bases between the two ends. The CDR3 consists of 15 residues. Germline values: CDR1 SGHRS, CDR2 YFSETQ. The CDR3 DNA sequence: TGCGCCAGCAGCTCCCCGGCAGGGCCTAATGAAAAACTGTTTTTT. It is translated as CASSSPAGPNEKLFF.

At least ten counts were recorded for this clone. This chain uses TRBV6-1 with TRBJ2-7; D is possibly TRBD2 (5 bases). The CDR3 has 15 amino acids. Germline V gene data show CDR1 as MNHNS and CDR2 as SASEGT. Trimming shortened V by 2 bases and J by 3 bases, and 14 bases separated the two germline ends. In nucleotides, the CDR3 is TGTGCCAGCAGTGAATGGAGCAGCGGAAGCTACGAGCAGTACTTC. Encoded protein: CASSEWSSGSYEQYF.

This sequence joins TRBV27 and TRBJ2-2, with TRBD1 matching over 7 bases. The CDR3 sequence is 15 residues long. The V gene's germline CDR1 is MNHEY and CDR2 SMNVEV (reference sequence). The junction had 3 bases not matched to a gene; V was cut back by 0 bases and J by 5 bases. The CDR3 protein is CASSLSGRGTGELFF. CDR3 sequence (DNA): TGTGCCAGCAGTTTATCAGGCAGGGGGACCGGGGAGCTGTTTTTT.

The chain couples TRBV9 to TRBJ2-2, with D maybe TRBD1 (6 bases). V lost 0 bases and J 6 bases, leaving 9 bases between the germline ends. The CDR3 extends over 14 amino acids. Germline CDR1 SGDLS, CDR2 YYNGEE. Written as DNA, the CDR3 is TGTGCCAGCAGCGTAGGAACAGGGTCCGGGGAGCTGTTTTTT. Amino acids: CASSVGTGSGELFF.

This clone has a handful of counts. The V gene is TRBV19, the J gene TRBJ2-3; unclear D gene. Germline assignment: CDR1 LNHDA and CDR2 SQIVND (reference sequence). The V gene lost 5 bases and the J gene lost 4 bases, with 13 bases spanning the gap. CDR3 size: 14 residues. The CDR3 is CASSPTPFPDTQYF. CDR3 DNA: TGTGCCAGTAGTCCGACACCCTTTCCAGATACGCAGTATTTT.